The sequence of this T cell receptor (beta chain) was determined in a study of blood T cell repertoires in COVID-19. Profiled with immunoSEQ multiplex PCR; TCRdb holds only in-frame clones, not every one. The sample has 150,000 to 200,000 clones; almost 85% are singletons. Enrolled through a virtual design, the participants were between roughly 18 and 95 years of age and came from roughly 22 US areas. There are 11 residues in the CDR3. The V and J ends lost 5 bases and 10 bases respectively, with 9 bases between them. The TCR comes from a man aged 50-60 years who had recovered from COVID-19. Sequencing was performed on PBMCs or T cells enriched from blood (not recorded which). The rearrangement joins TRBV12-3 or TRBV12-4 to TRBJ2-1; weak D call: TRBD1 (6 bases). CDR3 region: CASSRTGEQFF. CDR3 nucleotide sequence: TGTGCCAGCAGTCGTACAGGGGAGCAGTTCTTC.